The 17 T cell receptor beta chains below were found in one sample sequenced in a study of beta chain features in type 1 diabetes (dated by TCRdb to 2016 to 2019). On the study overall, not on this receptor specifically: In all four CD4+ subsets, TCRB CDR3 length was moderately but significantly shorter in type 1 diabetes patients.

Their target antigens are unknown. The library was obtained by the immunoSEQ multiplex PCR assay. The entire amount of isolated RNA was reverse transcribed using the High Capacity cDNA Reverse Transcription Kit, so the sequenced TCRB transcripts were expressed ones. Not all clones reach the TCRdb copy of this immuneACCESS table, which keeps in-frame sequences only. Checked studies attribute under half of the gap to unresolved V genes and leave the rest unexplained. The sample table shows some 200,000 clones, and around 16% are seen once. Clones ranked in the top ten supply roughly 0.08% of the sample. The material sequenced was naive CD4+ T cells from blood. Read against the paper, the sample's cell subset or site label means: true naive CD4+ T cells. The receptors originated from a man younger than 40 with type 1 diabetes.

This clone showed up just a few times. The gene calls are TRBV29-1 and TRBJ2-1; no definite D call. V dropped 4 bases and J dropped 9 bases, with 19 bases sitting between them. CDR3 length: 14 amino acids. Germline lookup yields CDR1 SQVTM and CDR2 ANQGSEA. Here the CDR3 reads CSVVVDLNVGEQFF. In DNA form, the CDR3 reads TGCAGCGTTGTAGTGGACCTGAACGTGGGTGAGCAGTTCTTC.

The chain uses TRBV7-9 and TRBJ1-2; D is perhaps TRBD1 (6 bases). Trimming left V 11 bases short and J 3 bases short, with 16 bases between. The CDR3 sequence is 13 residues long. The germline V gene has CDR1 SEHNR and CDR2 FQNEAQ (reference sequence). This CDR3 reads CAGGRAEDYGYTF. The CDR3 coding sequence is TGTGCCGGGGGCAGGGCGGAGGACTATGGCTACACCTTC.

This clone has a handful of counts. The rearrangement links TRBV6-1 to TRBJ2-1; a weak D match, TRBD2 (5 bases). V gave up 5 bases and J gave up 9 bases, with 8 bases separating them. The CDR3 runs to 11 residues. Germline CDR1 reads MNHNS; CDR2 reads SASEGT. In DNA form, the CDR3 reads TGTGCCAGCAGTCTAGCAGTTGAGCAGTTCTTC. Its protein is CASSLAVEQFF.

A few counts support this clone. The chain has TRBV13 and TRBJ2-3; D is tentatively TRBD1 or TRBD2 (6 bases each). Trimming removed 4 bases from V and 4 bases from J, with 9 bases in between. There are 13 residues in the CDR3. CDR1 PRHDT and CDR2 FYEKMQ come from the germline V gene (reference sequence). This CDR3 is CASSSGGADTQYF. The CDR3 region has the DNA TGTGCCAGCAGCTCCGGGGGCGCAGATACGCAGTATTTT.

This clone was detected a few times. The chain joins TRBV29-1 to TRBJ2-5, with 7 bases identical to TRBD2. Germline V CDR1 and CDR2: SQVTM, ANQGSEA. The CDR3 runs to 17 residues. Trimming removed 4 bases from V and 5 bases from J; junction bases left unmatched: 19. The CDR3 sequence is CSVAKDQSRGGSETQYF. Here the CDR3 DNA reads TGCAGCGTTGCGAAGGACCAGAGCCGGGGAGGGTCGGAGACCCAGTACTTC. The variable domain in full, with the rest retrieved from reference TRBV29-1 and TRBJ2-5, is SAVISQKPSRDICQRGTSLTIQCQVDSQVTMMFWYRQQPGQSLTLIATANQGSEATYESGFVIDKFPISRPNLTFSTLTVSNMSPEDSSIYLCSVAKDQSRGGSETQYFGPGTRLLVL.

The CDR3 sequence: CSVDKRSQGKGEQYF. CDR3 coding DNA: TGCAGCGTTGATAAACGTTCCCAGGGGAAGGGCGAGCAGTACTTC. The V call is TRBV29-1, the J call TRBJ2-7; possibly TRBD1 for D (6 bases). Trimming left V 3 bases short and J 6 bases short, with 21 bases between. The CDR3 is 15 residues long. Germline CDR1 SQVTM, CDR2 ANQGSEA.

V gene TRBV7-9 combines with J gene TRBJ2-3; tentatively, D is TRBD1 (5 bases). V was shortened by 6 bases and J by 0 bases, with 13 bases between the two germline ends. The CDR3 length is 15 residues. Germline V CDR1 and CDR2: SEHNR, FQNEAQ (reference sequence). The CDR3 nucleotides are TGTGCCAGCAGTACAGGACAATTTAGCACAGATACGCAGTATTTT. This translates into CASSTGQFSTDTQYF.

On this clone itself: This sample includes further DNA sequences coding for the same CDR3. V gene TRBV30 combines with J gene TRBJ2-2; D ambiguous. This CDR3 has 11 residues. In germline, CDR1 is GTSNPN, CDR2 SVGIG (reference sequence). Trimming took 2 bases from V and 5 from J, leaving 3 bases between them. The CDR3 nucleotides read TGTGCCTGGAGTCCGACCGGGGAGCTGTTTTTT. It is translated as CAWSPTGELFF.

This clone was observed a handful of times. This chain links TRBV6-5 with TRBJ2-7; 10 positions agree with TRBD2. V gave up 10 bases and J gave up 3 bases; unmatched junction bases: 9. The germline V gene encodes CDR1 MNHEY and CDR2 SVGAGI. The CDR3 totals 14 residues. This CDR3 reads CATSLAGTYYEQYF. In DNA, the CDR3 is TGTGCCACCTCACTAGCGGGAACCTACTACGAGCAGTACTTC.

The sample holds a few counts of this clone. V and J are TRBV28 and TRBJ2-7; a possible D gene is TRBD2 (6 bases). Germline CDR1 reads MDHEN; CDR2 reads SYDVKM. The CDR3 length is 16 residues. Trimming took off 3 bases at V and 2 bases at J, with 17 bases between the two ends. CDR3 sequence reads: CASSFAGTANPYEQYF. As DNA, the CDR3 is TGTGCCAGCAGTTTTGCGGGAACCGCTAACCCCTACGAGCAGTACTTC.

Only a few counts were recorded for this clone. The chain combines TRBV29-1 with TRBJ2-7; possibly TRBD1 for D (5 bases). Germline V gene sequence: CDR1 SQVTM, CDR2 ANQGSEA. V lost 6 bases and J 4 bases, leaving 10 bases between the germline ends. CDR3 length: 11 amino acids. CDR3 in amino acids: CSVHDSYEQYF. CDR3 nucleotides: TGCAGCGTCCACGACAGTTACGAGCAGTACTTC.

The chain is built from TRBV7-9 and TRBJ2-1; TRBD2 is a possible D gene (6 bases). Trimming left V 1 base short and J 2 bases short, with 9 bases between. Germline values: CDR1 SEHNR, CDR2 FQNEAQ (reference sequence). This CDR3 is 15 amino acids long. The CDR3 reads CASSLGGIAYNEQFF. The CDR3 DNA reads TGTGCCAGCAGCTTAGGCGGGATCGCCTACAATGAGCAGTTCTTC.

The chain's CDR3 is CASSVLAAETQYF. The CDR3 region has the DNA TGTGCCAGCAGCGTATTGGCAGCTGAGACCCAGTACTTC. The chain carries TRBV9 and TRBJ2-5, with no clear D. The CDR3 extends over 13 amino acids. Trimming stripped 1 base from V and 5 bases from J, with 9 bases between. The germline CDR1 and CDR2 sequences are SGDLS and YYNGEE.

The genes are TRBV28 and TRBJ2-7; TRBD2 agrees at 11 bases. The CDR3 sequence is 16 residues long. Trimming took 5 bases from V and 1 from J; bases not matched to a gene: 7. Germline-derived CDR1 and CDR2 are MDHEN and SYDVKM. The CDR3 nucleotides are TGTGCCAGCAGTCGACTAGCGGGACTGGAATCCTACGAGCAGTACTTC. Its protein is CASSRLAGLESYEQYF. Full variable domain (missing parts from reference TRBV28 and TRBJ2-7): DVKVTQSSRYLVKRTGEKVFLECVQDMDHENMFWYRQDPGLGLRLIYFSYDVKMKEKGDIPEGYSVSREKKERFSLILESASTNQTSMYLCASSRLAGLESYEQYFGPGTRLTVT.

In its sample, this clone was seen a few times. This sequence joins TRBV7-9 and TRBJ1-1; no definite D call. The V end was cut by 3 bases, the J end by 1 base, with 6 bases between. The CDR3 covers 13 residues. The germline V gene encodes CDR1 SEHNR and CDR2 FQNEAQ (reference sequence). CDR3 nucleotide sequence: TGTGCCAGCAGCTTGAACACGAACACTGAAGCTTTCTTT. Translation gives CASSLNTNTEAFF.

This clone was counted a few times. The chain carries TRBV6-5 and TRBJ1-2; 7 bases fit TRBD1. V shed 2 bases, J shed 4 bases, and the junction held 7 bases outside the gene matches. Germline CDR1 is MNHEY and CDR2 is SVGAGI. This CDR3 region has 15 residues. CDR3 region: CASSYGTGTAYGYTF. CDR3 sequence (DNA): TGTGCCAGCAGTTACGGAACCGGGACAGCCTATGGCTACACCTTC.

This clone was counted only a few times. The rearrangement links TRBV29-1 to TRBJ1-1, with D possibly being TRBD1 (5 bases). The V gene lost 7 bases and the J gene lost 0 bases, with 12 bases spanning the gap. Germline loops: CDR1 SQVTM, CDR2 ANQGSEA. The CDR3 has 13 residues. The CDR3 here is CSGRGRMNTEAFF. CDR3 bases: TGCAGCGGGCGGGGACGGATGAACACTGAAGCTTTCTTT.